The rows below give T cell receptor beta chains drawn from one sample of a study of graft-versus-host responses after intestinal transplantation. Generated by immunoSEQ multiplex PCR, the TCRdb table keeps only in-frame clones and is missing some. The sample consists of 40,000 or so clones, 93% of them appearing once. The source was PBMCs, collected 700 to 850 days after intestinal transplantation. These receptors were taken from a human patient who received an intestinal transplant, so some T cells may come from the graft donor. Each CDR3 is given with its conserved first and last residue. D genes are given only for firm matches. Clone size appears in some rows only: once, few, many, or a class for an expanded clone.

clone size	V gene	J gene	D gene	CDR3 DNA	CDR3 protein
-	TRBV7-3	TRBJ2-6	-	TGTGCCAGCAGCTCGCAGCCTACCTCTGGGGCCAACGTCCTGACTTTC	CASSSQPTSGANVLTF
-	TRBV11-2	TRBJ2-7	-	TGTGCCAGCAGCAATAGCGGAGGCTCCTACGAGCAGTACTTC	CASSNSGGSYEQYF
-	TRBV7-7	TRBJ2-1	-	TGTGCCAGCAGCTTAACCTGGGAGTTCCCCTACAATGAGCAGTTCTTC	CASSLTWEFPYNEQFF
-	TRBV5-6	TRBJ2-2	-	TGTGCCAGCAGCTTGGACACCGGGGAGCTGTTTTTT	CASSLDTGELFF
-	TRBV11-2	TRBJ2-7	-	TGTGCCAGCAGTAAAGGTGAACTGTGGGACGAGCAGTACTTC	CASSKGELWDEQYF
-	TRBV4-1	TRBJ2-2	-	TGCGCCAGCAGCCAGGGTATGGGGGAGCTGTTTTTT	CASSQGMGELFF
-	TRBV12-2	TRBJ2-3	-	TGTGCAAGTCGCCCCGAAAATCAGGGATCACGCGCGCAGTATTTT	CASRPENQGSRAQYF
-	TRBV11-2	TRBJ1-1	TRBD1	TGTGCCAGCAGCAAAGACAGGGGCACTGAAGCTTTCTTT	CASSKDRGTEAFF
-	TRBV29-1	TRBJ2-5	TRBD2	TGCAGCGTGGGTCCCGGGGGGGAGACCCAGTACTTC	CSVGPGGETQYF
-	TRBV6-1	TRBJ2-3	-	TGTGCCAGCAGTGTACGCGTACCAGATACGCAGTATTTT	CASSVRVPDTQYF
-	TRBV14	TRBJ1-2	TRBD1	TGTGCCAGCAGCCGAGGGTCGGGGACAGGGGGCGTACACACCTTC	CASSRGSGTGGVHTF
-	TRBV6-6	TRBJ2-1	-	TGTGCCAGCAGTTACGCAGGGGAATACAATGAGCAGTTCTTC	CASSYAGEYNEQFF
-	TRBV30	TRBJ2-1	-	TGTGCCTGGAGTGTCCACCAGGACCTAAATGAGCAGTTCTTC	CAWSVHQDLNEQFF
-	TRBV9	TRBJ1-1	-	TGTGCCAGCAGCGGCCCCGCAGGGTTCGAAGGGACTGAAGCTTTCTTT	CASSGPAGFEGTEAFF
-	TRBV14	TRBJ1-2	TRBD1	TGTGCCAGCAGCCCTAGACATGGGACAGCGATCACCTATGGCTACACCTTC	CASSPRHGTAITYGYTF
-	TRBV6-5	TRBJ2-7	-	TGTGCCAGCAGTACGGGCGCGCGGGGGCCCGACGAGCAGTACTTC	CASSTGARGPDEQYF
-	TRBV15	TRBJ1-1	-	TGTGCCACCAGCAGGGCTACAGGGCTTAGCACTGAAGCTTTCTTT	CATSRATGLSTEAFF
once	TRBV9	TRBJ2-1	-	TGTGCCAGCAGCTTAGTCGGCACCGGGGAGTTCTTC	CASSLVGTGEFF
-	TRBV14	TRBJ1-3	-	TGTGCCAGCAGCGATAACAGGGCCTTCTCTGGAAACACCATATATTTT	CASSDNRAFSGNTIYF